This T cell receptor (beta chain) derives from a study of shared clonotypes between healthy human individuals. Across the study: Used for every donor were three CD4 naive, three CD4 memory, two CD8 naive and one CD8 memory plate.

Several immunoSEQ plates held equal portions of the genomic DNA taken from each subset. Clones were read by immunoSEQ multiplex PCR, and TCRdb kept only the in-frame ones, dropping some. The sample has about 2 million clones, approximately 94% seen once. CD45RO-negative, CCR7-positively selected cells formed the naive CD8 fraction, excluding terminally differentiated effector memory CD45RA+ cells. Study conclusions and caveats: Against clonotypes common to all four donors, non-shared ones had lower generation probabilities. Larger richness was generally estimated for naive than memory subsets.

Notes on this clone: Its specificity is unknown.

The specimen was naive CD8+ T cells sorted from blood. The TCR originated in a man younger than 30 in good health.

CDR3 loop: CASSQELAGGLEQYF. The CDR3 DNA is TGCGCCAGCAGCCAAGAATTAGCGGGAGGCCTCGAGCAGTACTTC. J is TRBJ2-7 and V is TRBV4-3; 10 nucleotides agree with TRBD2. This CDR3 has 15 residues. The germline gives CDR1 LGHNA, CDR2 YSLEER. The V segment lost 0 bases and the J segment 6 bases; nucleotides outside the gene matches: 5.